These 29 T cell receptor beta chains were all obtained from the same sample, sequenced in a study of blood T cell repertoires in COVID-19. Repertoires were generated with immunoSEQ multiplex PCR, while TCRdb's copy carries only in-frame clones and drops some. The sample carries roughly 280,000 clones, approximately 86% recorded once. Specimen: peripheral blood. Receptor source: a man in his forties with active or convalescent COVID-19.

This clone was seen a single time. CDR3 sequence: CASSLEGATYEQYF. The CDR3 bases are TGTGCCAGCAGTTTAGAGGGGGCCACCTACGAGCAGTACTTC. The chain couples TRBV27 to TRBJ2-7, with 7 bases aligning to TRBD1. The junction had 3 bases not matched to a gene; V was cut back by 2 bases and J by 2 bases. Germline CDR1 is MNHEY and CDR2 is SMNVEV (reference sequence). The CDR3 consists of 14 residues.

The chain carries TRBV10-3 and TRBJ1-5, with a possible D match to TRBD1 (6 bases). Trimming removed 5 bases at V and 7 bases at J, with 15 bases between. From germline, CDR1 is ENHRY and CDR2 SYGVKD. This CDR3 has 14 amino acids. CDR3 in DNA: TGTGCCATCAGTACGCAGGGGACCGGGCAGCCCCAGCATTTT. Its protein is CAISTQGTGQPQHF.

The CDR3 DNA reads TGTGCCAGCAGCCAATTCCCTAGCGGGAGTAATGAGCAGTTCTTC. Its protein is CASSQFPSGSNEQFF. The chain joins TRBV3-1 (or the pseudogene TRBV3-2) to TRBJ2-1; 10 nucleotides agree with TRBD2. Germline CDR1 is LGHDT and CDR2 is YNNKEL (reference sequence). The CDR3 is 15 residues long. J lost 7 bases, V lost 2 bases, and 5 bases had no gene match.

V usage is TRBV10-3 and J usage is TRBJ2-3; D gene unclear. CDR3 length equals 13 residues. V was clipped by 4 bases and J by 2 bases, with 7 bases between them. Germline CDR1 is ENHRY and CDR2 is SYGVKD. The CDR3 nucleotides are TGTGCCATCAGTGTTAATCCCACAGATACGCAGTATTTT. It is translated as CAISVNPTDTQYF.

The rearrangement links TRBV3-1 (or the pseudogene TRBV3-2) to TRBJ2-3; maybe TRBD1 (5 bases). The CDR3 totals 15 residues. Germline lookup yields CDR1 LGHDT and CDR2 YNNKEL (reference sequence). V was pared by 1 base and J by 6 bases, with 14 bases between. In DNA form, the CDR3 reads TGTGCCAGCAGCCAAGTCCCCGGCAGGGCTGATACGCAGTATTTT. This gives the protein CASSQVPGRADTQYF.

This chain links TRBV30 with TRBJ1-1; D is perhaps TRBD1 (5 bases). Trimming removed 0 bases at V and 11 bases at J, with 13 bases between. Germline-derived CDR1 and CDR2 are GTSNPN and SVGIG (reference sequence). The CDR3 spans 12 residues. The CDR3 protein is CAWSVQLTAAFF. In DNA form, the CDR3 reads TGTGCCTGGAGTGTACAATTGACAGCGGCTTTCTTT.

J is TRBJ2-5 and V is TRBV27; D remains ambiguous. Trimming shortened V by 6 bases and J by 4 bases, and 24 bases separated the two germline ends. This CDR3 spans 17 amino acids. Per the germline V gene, CDR1 is MNHEY and CDR2 is SMNVEV (reference sequence). In nucleotides, the CDR3 is TGTGCCAGCAGCCCCGGCACCGTAAGTGGGTCGGGAGAGACCCAGTACTTC. Translating it yields CASSPGTVSGSGETQYF.

The chain carries TRBV9 and TRBJ2-5, with TRBD2 matching 9 bases. Germline loops: CDR1 SGDLS, CDR2 YYNGEE. There are 15 residues in the CDR3. Germline trimming cut 4 bases from V and 5 bases from J; bases unmatched to any gene: 9. The CDR3 DNA is TGTGCCAGCAGCCGTTCGACTAGCGGCGGGGAGACCCAGTACTTC. It codes for CASSRSTSGGETQYF.

The chain carries TRBV15 and TRBJ2-6; tentatively, D is TRBD1 (5 bases). The CDR3 is made up of 18 amino acids. CDR1 and CDR2 (germline): LNHNV, YYDKDF (reference sequence). V was clipped by 4 bases and J by 0 bases, with 16 bases between them. The CDR3: CATSKKTELNSGANVLTF. Written as DNA, the CDR3 is TGTGCCACCAGCAAAAAGACAGAACTCAACTCTGGGGCCAACGTCCTGACTTTC.

This clone was seen a few times. The DNA of the CDR3 is TGTGCCAGCAGTGATGGCTCAGAGTTCTTC. Its protein product is CASSDGSEFF. V and J are TRBV6-2 or TRBV6-3 and TRBJ2-1; no firm D call. This CDR3 region has 10 residues. Looked up from germline, CDR1 is MNHEY and CDR2 is SVGEGT. The V and J ends lost 5 bases and 14 bases respectively, with 10 bases between them.

The rearrangement joins TRBV7-8 to TRBJ1-2; 9 bases line up with TRBD1. The germline V gene encodes CDR1 SGHVS and CDR2 FQNEAQ. The length of the CDR3 is 16 residues. V gave up 5 bases and J gave up 1 base; unmatched junction bases: 8. This chain's CDR3 is CASSKTGGRDNYGYTF. DNA of the CDR3: TGTGCCAGCAGCAAGACAGGGGGAAGGGATAACTATGGCTACACCTTC.

CDR3 DNA sequence: TGTGCCAGCAGTGAATTCTGGACAGTGAATAATTCACCCCTCCACTTT. It specifies CASSEFWTVNNSPLHF. V is TRBV6-1 and J is TRBJ1-6, with D perhaps TRBD1 (6 bases). Per the germline V gene, CDR1 is MNHNS and CDR2 is SASEGT. This CDR3 contains 16 residues. V was pared by 2 bases and J by 5 bases, with 13 bases between.

The CDR3 loop is CASSLTIPRGDTQYF. CDR3 nucleotide sequence: TGCGCCAGCAGCTTGACAATCCCTCGCGGAGATACGCAGTATTTT. The chain uses TRBV5-1 and TRBJ2-3; unclear D gene. CDR1 is SGHRS and CDR2 is YFSETQ in the germline V gene. The germline V and J ends were trimmed by 1 base and 5 bases, with 14 bases remaining between them. The CDR3 spans 15 residues.

CDR3 sequence reads: CASSLVLFTGELFF. CDR3 nucleotide sequence: TGCGCCAGCAGCTTGGTTCTATTCACCGGGGAGCTGTTTTTT. The chain uses TRBV5-1 and TRBJ2-2; D not resolved. The CDR3 extends over 14 amino acids. CDR1 and CDR2 (germline): SGHRS, YFSETQ. V was clipped by 0 bases and J by 4 bases, with 7 bases between them.

This clone was seen a handful of times. The chain is built from TRBV5-1 and TRBJ1-1; 8 bases are shared with TRBD1. CDR1 and CDR2 (germline): SGHRS, YFSETQ. The CDR3 totals 17 residues. The V segment lost 2 bases and the J segment 0 bases; nucleotides outside the gene matches: 9. CDR3 DNA sequence: TGCGCCAGCAGCTTCTCCCCCGGACAGGGAATGAACACTGAAGCTTTCTTT. This sequence encodes CASSFSPGQGMNTEAFF.

The chain employs TRBV11-3 and TRBJ2-1; the match to TRBD1 covers 7 bases. V lost 3 bases to trimming and J lost 6 bases; unmatched junction nucleotides: 11. The CDR3 is 16 residues long. The germline gives CDR1 SGHNT, CDR2 YENEEA. The CDR3 DNA reads TGTGCCAGCAGCTTGACAGGGTCGCTCGTGGGCAATGAGCAGTTCTTC. It is translated as CASSLTGSLVGNEQFF.

The gene calls are TRBV23-1 and TRBJ2-7, with 7 bases aligning to TRBD1. TRBV23-1 is placed among ORFs of uncertain function. V was clipped by 3 bases and J by 4 bases; unmatched bases: 9. This CDR3 contains 15 residues. CDR3 in amino acids: CASSHPGQWLYEQYF. DNA of the CDR3: TGCGCCAGCAGTCACCCGGGACAGTGGTTGTACGAGCAGTACTTC.

The rearrangement links TRBV27 to TRBJ2-1, with 10 nucleotides matching TRBD2. Trimming at V came to 7 bases and at J to 7 bases, leaving 10 bases not matched to a gene. Germline values: CDR1 MNHEY, CDR2 SMNVEV (reference sequence). The CDR3 covers 15 residues. The CDR3 DNA reads as TGTGCCAGCATTCCAAGAGCGGGGGGGCAGAATGAGCAGTTCTTC. Translated: CASIPRAGGQNEQFF.

J is TRBJ2-1 and V is TRBV19, with D perhaps matching TRBD2 (5 bases). Trimming cost V 0 bases and J 1 base, with 10 bases left between them. CDR3 length: 16 amino acids. Looked up from germline, CDR1 is LNHDA and CDR2 is SQIVND (reference sequence). CDR3 sequence: CASSIEWRVSYNEQFF. DNA for the CDR3: TGTGCCAGTAGTATAGAATGGCGGGTATCCTACAATGAGCAGTTCTTC.

The J gene is TRBJ2-1, the V gene TRBV5-1, with 9 bases fitting TRBD2. V lost 2 bases, J lost 3 bases, and 9 bases stayed unmatched. Per germline, CDR1 SGHRS and CDR2 YFSETQ. The CDR3 contains 17 residues. The CDR3 region is CASSFRRGGFYYNEQFF. CDR3 nucleotides: TGCGCCAGCAGCTTTCGGCGGGGGGGCTTTTACTACAATGAGCAGTTCTTC.

The CDR3 sequence: CASSAFVTDTQYF. CDR3 in DNA: TGTGCCAGCAGTGCTTTTGTCACAGATACGCAGTATTTT. The chain is built from TRBV2 and TRBJ2-3; D is undetermined. CDR3 length: 13 residues. CDR1 is SNHLY, CDR2 FYNNEI, per germline. Trimming took 4 bases from V and 2 from J, leaving 7 bases between them.

The V and J genes are TRBV4-1 and TRBJ1-1; D is uncertain. Germline V gene sequence: CDR1 MGHRA, CDR2 YSYEKL. Deletions cut 0 bases from V and 8 bases from J, with 10 bases between. The CDR3 covers 13 residues. The CDR3 nucleotides read TGCGCCAGCAGCCAAGATTGGGGAGAGGAAGCTTTCTTT. Protein product: CASSQDWGEEAFF.

The J gene is TRBJ1-4, the V gene TRBV12-3 or TRBV12-4; maybe TRBD1 (5 bases). The CDR3 has 13 residues. V lost 4 bases to trimming and J lost 7 bases, with 10 bases between them. The CDR3 is CASSSGLGEKLFF. CDR3 nucleotides: TGTGCCAGCAGTTCGGGACTTGGTGAAAAACTGTTTTTT.

The chain carries TRBV6-5 and TRBJ1-6; D remains unclear. The CDR3 consists of 11 residues. Germline CDR1 is MNHEY and CDR2 is SVGAGI. The CDR3 bases are TGTGGGAGCTCCTATAATTCACCCCTCCACTTT. Protein: CGSSYNSPLHF.

J is TRBJ1-5 and V is TRBV9; tentative D call: TRBD1 (6 bases). The CDR3 has 15 amino acids. The germline V and J ends were trimmed by 4 bases and 6 bases, with 17 bases remaining between them. Germline V lookup: CDR1 SGDLS, CDR2 YYNGEE. CDR3 residues: CASSPGGGRGQPQHF. CDR3 DNA: TGTGCCAGCAGCCCGGGAGGGGGAAGGGGTCAGCCCCAGCATTTT.

The chain combines TRBV5-4 with TRBJ1-4; the D gene is possibly TRBD1 (6 bases). CDR1 is SGHNT and CDR2 is YYREEE in the germline V gene (reference sequence). Trimming removed 3 bases at V and 2 bases at J, with 14 bases between. There are 16 residues in the CDR3. DNA of the CDR3: TGTGCCAGCAGCTGGCAGCAGGGGCCGACTAATGAAAAACTGTTTTTT. Translation gives CASSWQQGPTNEKLFF.

The rearrangement uses TRBV7-9 and TRBJ2-7, with D maybe TRBD2 (6 bases). This CDR3 contains 14 residues. V was pared by 5 bases and J by 2 bases, with 13 bases between. Germline CDR1 and CDR2: SEHNR and FQNEAQ (reference sequence). The CDR3 here is CASSPRTGAYEQYF. The CDR3 DNA follows: TGTGCCAGCAGCCCTCGGACGGGGGCCTACGAGCAGTACTTC. Supplemented by reference TRBV7-9 and TRBJ2-7, the full variable domain reads DTGVSQNPRHKITKRGQNVTFRCDPISEHNRLYWYRQTLGQGPEFLTYFQNEAQLEKSRLLSDRFSAERPKGSFSTLEIQRTEQGDSAMYLCASSPRTGAYEQYFGPGTRLTVT.

The genes are TRBV5-1 and TRBJ1-2, with a possible D match to TRBD1 (6 bases). Trimming removed 5 bases at V and 8 bases at J, with 19 bases between. The germline V gene has CDR1 SGHRS and CDR2 YFSETQ. The CDR3 runs 14 residues. Written as DNA, the CDR3 is TGCGCCAGCAGAACCGGGACACAGAAAGGAGGCTACACCTTC. Amino acid sequence: CASRTGTQKGGYTF.

This rearrangement joins TRBV27 to TRBJ1-3; D perhaps matches TRBD1 (6 bases). Germline values: CDR1 MNHEY, CDR2 SMNVEV (reference sequence). The CDR3 runs 15 residues. V was clipped by 2 bases and J by 2 bases, with 10 bases between them. This chain's CDR3 is CASSLGGATGNTIYF. The CDR3, as DNA: TGTGCCAGCAGTTTAGGGGGGGCGACTGGAAACACCATATATTTT.